These 27 T cell receptor beta chains were sequenced from one sample in a study of blood T cell repertoires in COVID-19. Produced via immunoSEQ multiplex PCR; TCRdb's table is partial and in-frame only. Among just over 300,000 clones, roughly 89% were seen once, and the ten largest hold 1.8%. Material for sequencing was peripheral blood. The receptors shown here come from a woman in her 30s with COVID-19, enrolled during active disease.

The chain carries TRBV7-9 and TRBJ2-3; the match to TRBD2 covers 7 bases. The V and J ends lost 5 bases and 2 bases, in that order; junction bases with no gene match: 13. The CDR3 is 17 residues long. Per germline, CDR1 SEHNR and CDR2 FQNEAQ (reference sequence). The DNA for the CDR3 is TGTGCCAGCAGCAAAAAGGCGGGGGTCGAATCCACAGATACGCAGTATTTT. This sequence encodes CASSKKAGVESTDTQYF.

This chain uses TRBV9 with TRBJ1-5; a weak D match, TRBD1 (6 bases). Germline CDR1 is SGDLS and CDR2 is YYNGEE. V was pared by 0 bases and J by 6 bases, with 13 bases between. This CDR3 is 15 amino acids long. CDR3 loop: CASSVGQDLRQPQHF. In DNA, the CDR3 is TGTGCCAGCAGCGTAGGACAGGACCTCCGTCAGCCCCAGCATTTT.

This clone showed up just once. V usage is TRBV18 and J usage is TRBJ1-2; 8 positions match TRBD1. The CDR3 sequence is 14 residues long. Trimming cost V 2 bases and J 5 bases; bases outside gene matches: 4. CDR1 and CDR2 (germline): KGHSH, LQKENI. The CDR3 nucleotides read TGTGCCAGCTCACCAGCGGGACAGGAGTATGGCTACACCTTC. It yields the protein CASSPAGQEYGYTF.

V and J are TRBV6-2 or TRBV6-3 and TRBJ1-1, with 9 bases fitting TRBD1. The germline gives CDR1 MNHEY, CDR2 SVGEGT. J was trimmed by 5 bases and V by 5 bases; bases with no gene match: 9. The CDR3 sequence is 15 residues long. The CDR3 region has the DNA TGTGCCAGCAGTCGGACAGGGGATGGGGCGACTGAAGCTTTCTTT. It is translated as CASSRTGDGATEAFF.

The chain couples TRBV9 to TRBJ2-5, with D possibly TRBD2 on 6 matching bases. From germline, CDR1 is SGDLS and CDR2 YYNGEE. CDR3 length: 15 residues. The V end was cut by 6 bases, the J end by 2 bases, with 17 bases between. The DNA of the CDR3 is TGTGCCAGCACCTCTGGCGGGGCGGAACAAGAGACCCAGTACTTC. Residues: CASTSGGAEQETQYF. Filled out from reference TRBV9 and TRBJ2-5, the complete variable domain reads DSGVTQTPKHLITATGQRVTLRCSPRSGDLSVYWYQQSLDQGLQFLIQYYNGEERAKGNILERFSAQQFPDLHSELNLSSLELGDSALYFCASTSGGAEQETQYFGPGTRLLVL.

V is TRBV6-5 and J is TRBJ1-1; D ambiguous. Germline V lookup: CDR1 MNHEY, CDR2 SVGAGI. The CDR3 extends over 14 amino acids. V dropped 5 bases and J dropped 1 base, with 11 bases sitting between them. This CDR3 reads CASSLGLENTEAFF. CDR3 DNA: TGTGCCAGCAGTCTAGGACTGGAGAACACTGAAGCTTTCTTT.

The chain has TRBV28 and TRBJ1-5; TRBD1 is a possible D gene (6 bases). The CDR3 spans 15 residues. Germline CDR1 MDHEN, CDR2 SYDVKM. The V gene lost 6 bases and the J gene lost 1 base, with 13 bases spanning the gap. CDR3 sequence reads: CASSEQGKSNQPQHF. CDR3 sequence (DNA): TGTGCCAGCAGCGAACAGGGTAAGAGCAATCAGCCCCAGCATTTT.

V is TRBV27 and J is TRBJ1-1; a possible D gene is TRBD1 (6 bases). V gave up 5 bases and J gave up 5 bases, with 9 bases separating them. Germline CDR1 is MNHEY and CDR2 is SMNVEV (reference sequence). The CDR3 runs 12 residues. The CDR3 loop is CASSQGGTEAFF. The CDR3 DNA sequence: TGTGCCAGCAGTCAAGGGGGAACTGAAGCTTTCTTT.

The V gene is TRBV28, the J gene TRBJ2-1, with 8 bases lining up with TRBD2. The CDR3 length is 14 residues. The ends lost 8 bases at V and 9 bases at J; junction bases unmatched: 12. Germline V CDR1 and CDR2: MDHEN, SYDVKM. The CDR3 nucleotides are TGTGCCAGCCGGAGCGGCGGGGGGAGAATTGAGCAGTTCTTC. Translation gives CASRSGGGRIEQFF.

V and J are TRBV6-5 and TRBJ2-4; a possible D gene is TRBD2 (6 bases). The CDR3 is 14 residues long. Trimming stripped 5 bases from V and 0 bases from J, with 8 bases between. Germline V gene lookup returns CDR1 MNHEY and CDR2 SVGAGI. In DNA, the CDR3 is TGTGCCAGCAGTAAGGGACTAGCCAAAAACATTCAGTACTTC. It translates to CASSKGLAKNIQYF.

The chain uses TRBV5-1 and TRBJ1-5, with TRBD1 matching over 7 bases. CDR1 is SGHRS and CDR2 is YFSETQ in the germline V gene. V dropped 0 bases and J dropped 1; count of bases not matched to a gene: 1. The CDR3 consists of 15 residues. The CDR3 region is CASSLEGASNQPQHF. The CDR3 DNA follows: TGCGCCAGCAGCTTGGAGGGGGCGAGCAATCAGCCCCAGCATTTT.

The V and J genes are TRBV6-5 and TRBJ1-2; tentatively, D is TRBD1 (6 bases). With 8 bases removed from V and 0 bases from J, the gap between germline ends came to 16 bases. Germline V gives CDR1 MNHEY, CDR2 SVGAGI. The CDR3 is made up of 15 amino acids. The CDR3 region has the DNA TGTGCCAGCCTTCCCCCCAGGGGTGCTAACTATGGCTACACCTTC. Its protein product is CASLPPRGANYGYTF.

The chain recombines TRBV7-9 with TRBJ2-1; TRBD2 matches at 12 bases. V was clipped by 4 bases and J by 0 bases; unmatched bases: 1. The germline V gene has CDR1 SEHNR and CDR2 FQNEAQ (reference sequence). CDR3 length equals 16 residues. CDR3: CASSSSGGASYNEQFF. CDR3 DNA sequence: TGTGCCAGCAGCTCTAGCGGGGGGGCCTCCTACAATGAGCAGTTCTTC. Together with reference TRBV7-9 and TRBJ2-1, the CDR3 gives the full variable domain: DTGVSQNPRHKITKRGQNVTFRCDPISEHNRLYWYRQTLGQGPEFLTYFQNEAQLEKSRLLSDRFSAERPKGSFSTLEIQRTEQGDSAMYLCASSSSGGASYNEQFFGPGTRLTVL.

The chain has TRBV4-3 and TRBJ2-3, with 10 positions matching TRBD2. The germline V gene has CDR1 LGHNA and CDR2 YSLEER. The CDR3 has 17 amino acids. The V segment lost 2 bases and the J segment 3 bases; nucleotides outside the gene matches: 8. The CDR3 nucleotides are TGCGCCAGCAGCCAATTCCCCGGGACTAGCGAGACAGATACGCAGTATTTT. Translating it yields CASSQFPGTSETDTQYF.

The CDR3 DNA sequence: TGTGCCAGCAGCCAAGGGACAGCCCTCTATGGCTACACCTTC. Protein product: CASSQGTALYGYTF. V is TRBV3-1 (or the pseudogene TRBV3-2) and J is TRBJ1-2, with D maybe TRBD1 (6 bases). Per germline, CDR1 LGHDT and CDR2 YNNKEL (reference sequence). The CDR3 extends over 14 amino acids. V gave up 1 base and J gave up 4 bases, with 10 bases separating them.

This chain links TRBV4-1 with TRBJ1-4; D remains ambiguous. Germline loops: CDR1 MGHRA, CDR2 YSYEKL. V was shortened by 0 bases and J by 4 bases, with 12 bases between the two germline ends. The CDR3 is 16 residues long. CDR3: CASSQDLGAFNEKLFF. The CDR3 coding sequence is TGCGCCAGCAGCCAAGATTTAGGAGCCTTTAATGAAAAACTGTTTTTT.

In the case of this clone: Within the sample, other DNA sequences also encode this same CDR3. This CDR3 reads CASRGQLNEKLFF. The DNA of the CDR3 is TGTGCCAGCAGGGGACAGCTTAATGAAAAACTGTTTTTT. V is TRBV2 and J is TRBJ1-4; 7 bases fit TRBD1. Germline CDR1 reads SNHLY; CDR2 reads FYNNEI. V was pared by 6 bases and J by 4 bases, with 2 bases of the junction left unmatched. The CDR3 runs to 13 residues.

J is TRBJ2-5 and V is TRBV19; a weak D match, TRBD1 (5 bases). The V end lost 7 bases, the J end lost 1 base, and 13 bases lay between the germline ends. The CDR3 length is 14 residues. Germline-derived CDR1 and CDR2 are LNHDA and SQIVND (reference sequence). CDR3: CASKSTGIQETQYF. CDR3 nucleotides: TGTGCCAGTAAATCAACAGGTATCCAAGAGACCCAGTACTTC.

The sample holds one count of this clone. V gene TRBV6-6 combines with J gene TRBJ1-5, with D possibly TRBD1 on 5 matching bases. V dropped 7 bases and J dropped 0 bases, with 7 bases sitting between them. The CDR3 covers 13 residues. Germline V gene data show CDR1 as MNHNY and CDR2 as SVGAGI (reference sequence). CDR3 region: CASTRDSNQPQHF. The CDR3 region has the DNA TGTGCCAGCACCAGGGATAGCAATCAGCCCCAGCATTTT.

The V and J genes are TRBV30 and TRBJ2-1, with TRBD1 matching 8 bases. J was trimmed by 1 base and V by 1 base; bases with no gene match: 3. The CDR3 runs to 15 residues. Germline values: CDR1 GTSNPN, CDR2 SVGIG (reference sequence). Written as DNA, the CDR3 is TGTGCCTGGAGTGGGGACAGGCTTTCCTACAATGAGCAGTTCTTC. Protein: CAWSGDRLSYNEQFF.

The J gene is TRBJ2-1, the V gene TRBV7-2; the match to TRBD2 covers 8 bases. Per germline, CDR1 SGHTA and CDR2 FQGNSA. After removal of 6 bases from V and 0 bases from J, the junction contained 7 bases not matched to a gene. The CDR3 runs 16 residues. In DNA form, the CDR3 reads TGTGCCAGCAGGCCGGGCGGGACTAGCTCCTACAATGAGCAGTTCTTC. This gives the protein CASRPGGTSSYNEQFF.

The V call is TRBV9, the J call TRBJ2-1, with 10 bases lining up with TRBD1. V was pared by 4 bases and J by 1 base, with 5 bases of the junction left unmatched. The CDR3 extends over 16 amino acids. From germline, CDR1 is SGDLS and CDR2 YYNGEE. CDR3 sequence: CASSSGQGDSYNEQFF. CDR3 nucleotides: TGTGCCAGCAGCTCAGGACAGGGGGATTCCTACAATGAGCAGTTCTTC.

The V call is TRBV19, the J call TRBJ1-1; possibly TRBD1 for D (5 bases). Trimming took 6 bases from V and 4 from J, leaving 9 bases between them. Looked up from germline, CDR1 is LNHDA and CDR2 is SQIVND (reference sequence). The CDR3 runs to 12 residues. In DNA form, the CDR3 reads TGTGCCAGTAGCAGGAGGGGCACTGAAGCTTTCTTT. Translating gives CASSRRGTEAFF.

The J gene is TRBJ2-3, the V gene TRBV11-2, with 7 bases aligning to TRBD2. The germline CDR1 and CDR2 sequences are SGHAT and FQNNGV. The CDR3 totals 14 residues. Unmatched junction bases numbered 4, after V lost 5 bases and J lost 2 bases. This chain's CDR3 is CASSQRGYTDTQYF. The CDR3 nucleotides read TGTGCCAGCAGCCAGCGGGGTTACACAGATACGCAGTATTTT.

This chain joins TRBV9 and TRBJ2-1; 15 bases are a match to TRBD2. The CDR3 contains 20 residues. The germline V gene has CDR1 SGDLS and CDR2 YYNGEE. With 3 bases clipped from V and 2 bases from J, the junction kept 12 bases outside the gene matches. In nucleotides, the CDR3 is TGTGCCAGCAGCGCCAGTATGGGACTAGCGGGGGGACCTCCCTACAATGAGCAGTTCTTC. Protein product: CASSASMGLAGGPPYNEQFF. The whole variable domain, remainder taken from reference TRBV9 and TRBJ2-1, is DSGVTQTPKHLITATGQRVTLRCSPRSGDLSVYWYQQSLDQGLQFLIQYYNGEERAKGNILERFSAQQFPDLHSELNLSSLELGDSALYFCASSASMGLAGGPPYNEQFFGPGTRLTVL.

The chain recombines TRBV11-3 with TRBJ1-3; 7 bases map to TRBD1. From germline, CDR1 is SGHNT and CDR2 YENEEA. This CDR3 spans 15 amino acids. With 3 bases clipped from V and 2 bases from J, the junction kept 4 bases outside the gene matches. CDR3 sequence reads: CASSFRDSPGNTIYF. The CDR3 nucleotides read TGTGCCAGCAGCTTCCGGGACAGCCCTGGAAACACCATATATTTT.

V is TRBV29-1 and J is TRBJ2-1; 8 nucleotides line up with TRBD1. J gave up 8 bases and V 4 bases, and 7 bases lay outside the gene matches. The CDR3 is 13 residues long. Looked up from germline, CDR1 is SQVTM and CDR2 is ANQGSEA. The CDR3 sequence is CSVARGRIYEQFF. The CDR3 DNA reads TGCAGCGTTGCCAGGGGGCGGATATATGAGCAGTTCTTC.